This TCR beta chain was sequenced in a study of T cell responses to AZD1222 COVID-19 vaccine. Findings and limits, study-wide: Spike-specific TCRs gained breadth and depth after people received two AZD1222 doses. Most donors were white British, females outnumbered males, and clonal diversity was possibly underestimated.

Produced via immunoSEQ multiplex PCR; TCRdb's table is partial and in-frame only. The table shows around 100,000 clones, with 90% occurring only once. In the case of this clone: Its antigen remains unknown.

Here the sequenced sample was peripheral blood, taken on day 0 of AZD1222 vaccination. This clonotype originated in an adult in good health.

CDR3 amino acids: CASSSRLAGGQNTGELFF. The CDR3 coding sequence is TGTGCCAGCAGCTCCCGACTAGCGGGGGGTCAGAACACCGGGGAGCTGTTTTTT. The rearrangement uses TRBV5-5 and TRBJ2-2; 13 nucleotides align to TRBD2. Germline CDR1 SGHKS, CDR2 YYEKEE (reference sequence). J was trimmed by 1 base and V by 3 bases; bases with no gene match: 6. The CDR3 loop spans 18 amino acids.